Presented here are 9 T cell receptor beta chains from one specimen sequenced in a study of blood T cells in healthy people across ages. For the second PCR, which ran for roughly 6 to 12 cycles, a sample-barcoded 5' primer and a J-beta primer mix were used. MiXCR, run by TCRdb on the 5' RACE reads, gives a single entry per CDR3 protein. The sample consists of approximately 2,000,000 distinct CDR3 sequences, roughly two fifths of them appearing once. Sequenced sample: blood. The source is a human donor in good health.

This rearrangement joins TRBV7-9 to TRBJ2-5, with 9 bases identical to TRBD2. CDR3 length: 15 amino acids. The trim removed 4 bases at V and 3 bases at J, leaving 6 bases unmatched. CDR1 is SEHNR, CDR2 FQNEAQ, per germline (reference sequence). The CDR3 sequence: CASSSWASGEETQYF. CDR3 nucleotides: TGTGCCAGCAGCTCTTGGGCTAGCGGGGAAGAGACCCAGTACTTC.

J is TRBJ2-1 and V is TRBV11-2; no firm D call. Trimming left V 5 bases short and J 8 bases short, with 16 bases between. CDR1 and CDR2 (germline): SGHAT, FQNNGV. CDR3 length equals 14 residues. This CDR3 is CASSPRPFEDEQFF. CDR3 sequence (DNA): TGTGCCAGCAGCCCCAGACCCTTCGAGGATGAGCAGTTCTTC.

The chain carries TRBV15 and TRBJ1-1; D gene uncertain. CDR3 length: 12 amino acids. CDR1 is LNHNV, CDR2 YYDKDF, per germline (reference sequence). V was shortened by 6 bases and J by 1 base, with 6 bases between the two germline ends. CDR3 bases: TGTGCCACCAGAACGCCGAACACTGAAGCTTTCTTT. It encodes CATRTPNTEAFF.

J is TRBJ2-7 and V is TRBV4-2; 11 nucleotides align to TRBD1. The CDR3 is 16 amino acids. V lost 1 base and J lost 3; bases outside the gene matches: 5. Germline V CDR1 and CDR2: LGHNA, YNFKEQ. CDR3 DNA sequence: TGTGCCAGCAGCCAAGGAACCGGGACAGGGGGCTACGAGCAGTACTTC. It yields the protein CASSQGTGTGGYEQYF.

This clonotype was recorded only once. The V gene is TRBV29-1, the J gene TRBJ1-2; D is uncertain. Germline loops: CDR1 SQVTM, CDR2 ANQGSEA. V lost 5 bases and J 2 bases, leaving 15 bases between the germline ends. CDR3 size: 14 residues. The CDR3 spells CSVYSYTKNYGYTF. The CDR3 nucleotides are TGCAGCGTTTACAGCTACACTAAAAACTATGGCTACACCTTC. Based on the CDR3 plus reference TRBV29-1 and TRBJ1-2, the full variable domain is SAVISQKPSRDICQRGTSLTIQCQVDSQVTMMFWYRQQPGQSLTLIATANQGSEATYESGFVIDKFPISRPNLTFSTLTVSNMSPEDSSIYLCSVYSYTKNYGYTFGSGTRLTVV.

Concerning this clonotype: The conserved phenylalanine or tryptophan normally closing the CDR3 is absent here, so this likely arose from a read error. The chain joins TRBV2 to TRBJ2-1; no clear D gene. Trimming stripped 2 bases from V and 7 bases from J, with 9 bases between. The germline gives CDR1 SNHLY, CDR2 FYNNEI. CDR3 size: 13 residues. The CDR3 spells CASSEPGRNEQFC. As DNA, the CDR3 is TGTGCCAGCAGTGAACCGGGTAGGAATGAGCAGTTCTGC.

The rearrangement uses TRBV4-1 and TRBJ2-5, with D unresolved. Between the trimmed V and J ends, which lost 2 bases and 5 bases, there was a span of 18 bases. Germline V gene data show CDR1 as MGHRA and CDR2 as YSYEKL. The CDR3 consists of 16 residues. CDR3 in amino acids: CASSQKYRVDGETQYF. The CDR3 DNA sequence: TGCGCCAGCAGCCAAAAGTACCGGGTGGACGGGGAGACCCAGTACTTC.

CDR3 sequence reads: CASSLGQLPNNEQFF. The CDR3 region has the DNA TGTGCCAGCAGCTTAGGACAGCTTCCTAACAATGAGCAGTTCTTC. The V and J genes are TRBV11-2 and TRBJ2-1, with a possible D match to TRBD1 (5 bases). This CDR3 has 15 residues. V shed 1 base and J shed 5 bases, with 12 bases lying between them. Per the germline V gene, CDR1 is SGHAT and CDR2 is FQNNGV.

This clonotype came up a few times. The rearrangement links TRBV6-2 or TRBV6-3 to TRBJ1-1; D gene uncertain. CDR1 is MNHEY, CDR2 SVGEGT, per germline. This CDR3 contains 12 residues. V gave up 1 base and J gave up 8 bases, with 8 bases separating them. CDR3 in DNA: TGTGCCAGCAGTTACTGGTACGGGGAAGCTTTCTTT. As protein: CASSYWYGEAFF.